The present entry profiles one T cell receptor (beta chain) with its context. The antigen is undetermined. These data come from a study of PD-1 blockade in classical Hodgkin lymphoma. Whole-study results and caveats: Partial responders and progressors had significantly lower baseline TCR diversity. A significant rise in TCR diversity by C4D1 was seen for CD4+ but not CD8+ cells. Newly diagnosed patients reportedly trailed healthy donors in baseline TCR diversity.

The time point: cycle 4 day 1 (C4D1), after less than seven weeks of nivolumab. Following autologous stem cell transplantation, relapse occurred in every patient, and exposure to brentuximab vedotin varied. Patients had relapsed/refractory classical Hodgkin lymphoma with complete response, partial response or progressive disease as best response. This table comes from immunoSEQ multiplex PCR, and its TCRdb copy is limited to in-frame clones, with some not included. The top ten clones hold roughly 13% of a sample with roughly 50,000 clones, around 90% of them seen once. The CDR3 is 15 amino acids. Trimming cost V 0 bases and J 5 bases, with 13 bases left between them. CDR1 is SGHRS, CDR2 YFSETQ, per germline.

The receptor's source is a human donor with classical Hodgkin lymphoma. The chain combines TRBV5-1 with TRBJ2-3; the D is unclear. Here the sequenced sample was peripheral blood mononuclear cells (PBMCs), taken before the fourth cycle of nivolumab. In nucleotides, the CDR3 is TGCGCCAGCAGCTTGGGCTCGGGTCAGAGAGATACGCAGTATTTT. Translation: CASSLGSGQRDTQYF.